A single sample is the source of the 12 T cell receptor beta chains below, sequenced in a study of T cells in Graves' hyperthyroidism and ophthalmopathy. The TCR beta CDR3 regions underwent amplification using RNA transcripts as the source. RT-PCR in the first round (using the HTBI primer set) targeted the TCR CDR3. TCRdb reanalysed the multiplex PCR reads using MiXCR and keeps one entry per CDR3 protein. This sample has 300,000 to 450,000 distinct CDR3 sequences, with roughly 14% found just once. Source material: blood. These receptors were taken from a woman aged 55-69 years with Graves' hyperthyroidism.

This clonotype was seen a handful of times. The V and J genes are TRBV19 and TRBJ1-5; D is possibly TRBD1 (5 bases). This CDR3 region has 14 residues. Per germline, CDR1 LNHDA and CDR2 SQIVND (reference sequence). The V and J ends lost 4 bases and 6 bases respectively, with 13 bases between them. CDR3 residues: CASSTGQGGQPQHF. In DNA, the CDR3 is TGTGCCAGTAGTACGGGCCAGGGAGGTCAGCCCCAGCATTTT.

This clonotype has ten or more counts. The chain combines TRBV11-2 with TRBJ2-7; 7 bases map to TRBD1. This CDR3 is built from 14 residues. The V gene's germline CDR1 is SGHAT and CDR2 FQNNGV. The V segment lost 2 bases and the J segment 1 base; nucleotides outside the gene matches: 2. DNA for the CDR3: TGTGCCAGCAGCTTATTACAGGGGTCCTACGAGCAGTACTTC. Its translation: CASSLLQGSYEQYF.

This clonotype qualifies as medium-sized (0.01 to 0.1%). This sequence joins TRBV3-1 and TRBJ1-4; D is unresolved. The V end was cut by 4 bases, the J end by 8 bases, with 5 bases between. The CDR3 extends over 11 amino acids. Germline assignment: CDR1 LGHDT and CDR2 YNNKEL (reference sequence). CDR3 loop: CASSLEEKLFF. The CDR3 DNA reads as TGTGCCAGCAGCCTAGAAGAAAAACTGTTTTTT.

This clonotype was counted at least ten times. The rearrangement links TRBV5-1 to TRBJ2-1, with D possibly matching TRBD1 (6 bases). Trimming took 1 base from V and 6 from J, leaving 14 bases between them. CDR3 length: 15 amino acids. CDR1 SGHRS and CDR2 YFSETQ come from the germline V gene. CDR3 DNA: TGCGCCAGCAGCTTGAGTGGCAGGGGTAGCAATGAGCAGTTCTTC. Translated, it gives CASSLSGRGSNEQFF.

Many counts were recorded for this clonotype. V usage is TRBV19 and J usage is TRBJ2-1, with 8 bases lining up with TRBD2. Per the germline V gene, CDR1 is LNHDA and CDR2 is SQIVND (reference sequence). After removal of 3 bases from V and 10 bases from J, the junction contained 14 bases not matched to a gene. The CDR3 sequence is 16 residues long. The CDR3 spells CASSIEASGSLGEQFF. In DNA, the CDR3 is TGTGCCAGTAGTATTGAGGCTAGCGGGTCCCTGGGGGAGCAGTTCTTC.

This clonotype has a count of ten or more. V is TRBV3-1 and J is TRBJ1-1, with TRBD1 matching over 9 bases. From germline, CDR1 is LGHDT and CDR2 YNNKEL (reference sequence). The J segment lost 3 bases and the V segment lost 8 bases, leaving 1 base of the junction unmatched. This CDR3 spans 12 amino acids. CDR3 nucleotides: TGTGCCAGCGGGACAGGGTACACTGAAGCTTTCTTT. This codes for CASGTGYTEAFF.

This clonotype was counted many times. The V gene is TRBV28, the J gene TRBJ2-2; D is ambiguous. The V gene's germline CDR1 is MDHEN and CDR2 SYDVKM. CDR3 size: 15 residues. The V end lost 7 bases, the J end lost 0 bases, and 12 bases lay between the germline ends. CDR3 amino acids: CASTPLATNTGELFF. Written as DNA, the CDR3 is TGTGCCAGCACCCCTCTGGCCACGAACACCGGGGAGCTGTTTTTT.

The V call is TRBV14, the J call TRBJ2-7, with D possibly being TRBD1 or TRBD2 (5 bases each). The CDR3 extends over 13 amino acids. V was shortened by 1 base and J by 7 bases, with 11 bases between the two germline ends. Looked up from germline, CDR1 is SGHDN and CDR2 is FVKESK. The CDR3 DNA follows: TGTGCCAGCAGCCAAGTCGGGGCAGGGGAGCAGTACTTC. Translated: CASSQVGAGEQYF. The full variable domain, rest sourced from reference TRBV14 and TRBJ2-7, is EAGVTQFPSHSVIEKGQTVTLRCDPISGHDNLYWYRRVMGKEIKFLLHFVKESKQDESGMPNNRFLAERTGGTYSTLKVQPAELEDSGVYFCASSQVGAGEQYFGPGTRLTVT.

This clonotype has a count of ten or more. The genes are TRBV27 and TRBJ1-4; D remains unclear. The CDR3 has 14 residues. Trimming shortened V by 6 bases and J by 7 bases, and 15 bases separated the two germline ends. Germline lookup yields CDR1 MNHEY and CDR2 SMNVEV (reference sequence). CDR3 region: CASSLGVRGEKLFF. As DNA, the CDR3 is TGTGCCAGCAGCCTTGGGGTTCGAGGTGAAAAACTGTTTTTT.

At least ten counts were recorded for this clonotype. The V and J genes are TRBV18 and TRBJ1-3; D is ambiguous. Germline lookup yields CDR1 KGHSH and CDR2 LQKENI. This CDR3 has 14 amino acids. The V gene lost 10 bases and the J gene lost 0 bases, with 13 bases spanning the gap. The CDR3 sequence is CATSWANSGNTIYF. As DNA, the CDR3 is TGTGCCACCTCTTGGGCAAACTCTGGAAACACCATATATTTT.

The gene calls are TRBV25-1 and TRBJ1-2; no firm D call. The CDR3 is 17 residues long. Germline assignment: CDR1 MGHDK and CDR2 SYGVNS. The V end was cut by 1 base, the J end by 2 bases, with 17 bases between. CDR3 DNA: TGTGCCAGCAGTGAATTCAGGTCACACGCGGGAAACTATGGCTACACCTTC. This codes for CASSEFRSHAGNYGYTF.

V gene TRBV7-2 combines with J gene TRBJ2-7; 8 nucleotides line up with TRBD1. The CDR3 covers 15 residues. With 7 bases clipped from V and 2 bases from J, the junction kept 10 bases outside the gene matches. In germline, CDR1 is SGHTA, CDR2 FQGNSA. The DNA of the CDR3 is TGTGCCAGCACCCTAGGGGCAGGGGGCACCTACGAGCAGTACTTC. It encodes CASTLGAGGTYEQYF.